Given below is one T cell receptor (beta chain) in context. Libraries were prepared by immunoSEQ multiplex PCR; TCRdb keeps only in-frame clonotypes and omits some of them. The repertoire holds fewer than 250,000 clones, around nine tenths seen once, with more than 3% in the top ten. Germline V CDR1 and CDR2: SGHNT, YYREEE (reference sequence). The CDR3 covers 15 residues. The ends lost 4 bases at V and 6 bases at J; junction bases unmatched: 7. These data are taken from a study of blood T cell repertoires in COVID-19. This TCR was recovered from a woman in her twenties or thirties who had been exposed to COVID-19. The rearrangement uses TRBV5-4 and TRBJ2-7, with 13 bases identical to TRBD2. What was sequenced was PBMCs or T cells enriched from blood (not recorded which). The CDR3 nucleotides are TGTGCCAGCAGCGGCGGACTAGCGGGAGCTATCGAGCAGTACTTC. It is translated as CASSGGLAGAIEQYF.